The 21 T cell receptor beta chains reported below all come from one sample, sequenced in a study of blood T cell repertoires in COVID-19. Profiled with immunoSEQ multiplex PCR; TCRdb holds only in-frame clones, not every one. The sample records roughly 700,000 clones, 80% to 90% being singletons. The sample taken for sequencing was peripheral blood. Every receptor here comes from a woman younger than 30 with acute or convalescent COVID-19.

The chain carries TRBV6-5 and TRBJ1-2; unclear D gene. V shed 0 bases and J shed 8 bases, with 13 bases lying between them. CDR3 length: 14 amino acids. Germline V gene sequence: CDR1 MNHEY, CDR2 SVGAGI. CDR3 nucleotide sequence: TGTGCCAGCAGTTACTCTGGCTCCCGTTGGGGCTACACCTTC. This gives the protein CASSYSGSRWGYTF.

The rearrangement links TRBV6-2 or TRBV6-3 to TRBJ1-1; D might be TRBD1 (6 bases). Trimming pared 0 bases from V and 8 bases from J, leaving 10 bases between. Germline CDR1 and CDR2: MNHEY and SVGEGT. There are 13 residues in the CDR3. The CDR3 DNA reads as TGTGCCAGCAGTTACTCGATAGGGACAGAAGCTTTCTTT. As protein: CASSYSIGTEAFF.

V gene TRBV7-3 combines with J gene TRBJ2-3; possible D gene TRBD1, 6 bases. Germline CDR1 reads SGHTA; CDR2 reads FQGTGA. Trimming removed 1 base at V and 4 bases at J, with 18 bases between. The CDR3 consists of 17 residues. This CDR3 is CASSLKGRDTTADTQYF. DNA of the CDR3: TGTGCCAGCAGCTTAAAGGGTCGGGACACCACGGCAGATACGCAGTATTTT.

The chain employs TRBV4-2 and TRBJ1-2; tentatively, D is TRBD1 (6 bases). Trimming left V 3 bases short and J 0 bases short, with 11 bases between. The CDR3 consists of 15 residues. Germline CDR1 LGHNA, CDR2 YNFKEQ. CDR3 region: CASSQSTGTNYGYTF. CDR3 coding DNA: TGTGCCAGCAGCCAGTCGACAGGCACTAACTATGGCTACACCTTC.

This clone was seen a few times. DNA of the CDR3: TGTGCCAGCACCCGGAATCAGCCCCAGCATTTT. Translation gives CASTRNQPQHF. The V call is TRBV28, the J call TRBJ1-5; D remains unclear. The V end lost 7 bases, the J end lost 4 bases, and 5 bases lay between the germline ends. This CDR3 is built from 11 residues. The V gene's germline CDR1 is MDHEN and CDR2 SYDVKM. Filled out from reference TRBV28 and TRBJ1-5, the complete variable domain reads DVKVTQSSRYLVKRTGEKVFLECVQDMDHENMFWYRQDPGLGLRLIYFSYDVKMKEKGDIPEGYSVSREKKERFSLILESASTNQTSMYLCASTRNQPQHFGDGTRLSIL.

This rearrangement joins TRBV19 to TRBJ1-1; the D gene is possibly TRBD1 (5 bases). CDR1 and CDR2 (germline): LNHDA, SQIVND (reference sequence). This CDR3 region has 12 residues. V lost 1 base and J lost 10, with 10 bases in between. CDR3 nucleotide sequence: TGTGCCAGTAGTATAGGGGGCGGGGCAGCTTTCTTT. It translates to CASSIGGGAAFF.

The gene calls are TRBV5-5 and TRBJ1-1; D uncertain. CDR3 length: 11 residues. Germline V gene lookup returns CDR1 SGHKS and CDR2 YYEKEE (reference sequence). V lost 4 bases to trimming and J lost 4 bases, with 5 bases between them. Here the CDR3 reads CASSLSTEAFF. In DNA, the CDR3 is TGTGCCAGCAGCCTGAGCACTGAAGCTTTCTTT.

DNA for the CDR3: TGCGCCAGCAGCCAAGAGGGCAGGGGCGTTTATGGCTACACCTTC. It specifies CASSQEGRGVYGYTF. The rearrangement joins TRBV4-3 to TRBJ1-2, with D possibly being TRBD1 (6 bases). Germline V gene sequence: CDR1 LGHNA, CDR2 YSLEER. CDR3 size: 15 residues. V gave up 0 bases and J gave up 5 bases, with 13 bases separating them.

The gene calls are TRBV25-1 and TRBJ1-6; D ambiguous. The germline V gene has CDR1 MGHDK and CDR2 SYGVNS. V lost 1 base and J 9 bases, leaving 13 bases between the germline ends. The CDR3 sequence is 15 residues long. This CDR3 is CASSEFRTLGSPLHF. The DNA for the CDR3 is TGTGCCAGCAGTGAATTTCGGACTTTGGGTTCACCCCTCCACTTT.

The chain uses TRBV5-5 and TRBJ1-1, with 7 bases aligning to TRBD1. The ends lost 5 bases at V and 1 base at J; junction bases unmatched: 8. CDR3 length: 15 amino acids. Germline V gene sequence: CDR1 SGHKS, CDR2 YYEKEE (reference sequence). The CDR3 bases are TGTGCCAGCAGTTTCTTGGGGACAGAGAACACTGAAGCTTTCTTT. It specifies CASSFLGTENTEAFF. The whole variable domain, remainder taken from reference TRBV5-5 and TRBJ1-1, is DAGVTQSPTHLIKTRGQQVTLRCSPISGHKSVSWYQQVLGQGPQFIFQYYEKEERGRGNFPDRFSARQFPNYSSELNVNALLLGDSALYLCASSFLGTENTEAFFGQGTRLTVV.

This clone was seen a handful of times. The chain carries TRBV29-1 and TRBJ1-1; no clear D gene. The germline V and J ends were trimmed by 5 bases and 5 bases, with 9 bases remaining between them. Germline lookup yields CDR1 SQVTM and CDR2 ANQGSEA. The CDR3 covers 11 residues. The chain's CDR3 is CSVNGRTEAFF. The CDR3 DNA is TGCAGCGTTAACGGCAGGACTGAAGCTTTCTTT.

This clone occurred once. V gene TRBV11-1 combines with J gene TRBJ1-1, with 7 bases matching TRBD1. Germline-derived CDR1 and CDR2 are SGHAT and FQDESV (reference sequence). This CDR3 comprises 14 residues. V lost 6 bases and J lost 5; bases outside the gene matches: 9. In DNA form, the CDR3 reads TGTGCCAGCAGGCGCGACAGGGTTAATACTGAAGCTTTCTTT. It yields the protein CASRRDRVNTEAFF. Combining the CDR3 with reference TRBV11-1 and TRBJ1-1 gives the whole variable domain EAEVAQSPRYKITEKSQAVAFWCDPISGHATLYWYRQILGQGPELLVQFQDESVVDDSQLPKDRFSAERLKGVDSTLKIQPAELGDSAMYLCASRRDRVNTEAFFGQGTRLTVV.

V and J are TRBV5-6 and TRBJ2-7; perhaps TRBD1 as D (5 bases). Deletions cut 3 bases from V and 8 bases from J, with 18 bases between. CDR3 length: 14 residues. Per germline, CDR1 SGHDT and CDR2 YYEEEE. This chain's CDR3 is CASSSIQALAKQYF. Written as DNA, the CDR3 is TGTGCCAGCAGCTCAATACAGGCCCTGGCCAAGCAGTACTTC. Looking up the rest from reference TRBV5-6 and TRBJ2-7 gives the full variable domain: DAGVTQSPTHLIKTRGQQVTLRCSPKSGHDTVSWYQQALGQGPQFIFQYYEEEERQRGNFPDRFSGHQFPNYSSELNVNALLLGDSALYLCASSSIQALAKQYFGPGTRLTVT.

This chain connects TRBV9 to TRBJ2-1, with 10 bases that match TRBD2. Trimming took 4 bases from V and 10 from J; bases not matched to a gene: 14. CDR1 is SGDLS and CDR2 is YYNGEE in the germline V gene. This CDR3 is 16 amino acids long. CDR3 coding DNA: TGTGCCAGCAGCCCGCGGGCTCTAGCGGGGGCATACGAGCAGTTCTTC. Translating gives CASSPRALAGAYEQFF.

The chain uses TRBV4-1 and TRBJ2-3, with D tentatively TRBD2 (7 bases). Germline V lookup: CDR1 MGHRA, CDR2 YSYEKL. V was trimmed by 1 base and J by 0 bases, leaving 17 bases between them. The CDR3 has 18 residues. The CDR3 spells CASSQVVQGLTSTDTQYF. The CDR3 nucleotides are TGCGCCAGCAGCCAAGTGGTACAGGGACTAACTAGCACAGATACGCAGTATTTT.

V gene TRBV29-1 combines with J gene TRBJ2-4, with 9 bases identical to TRBD1. CDR1 and CDR2 (germline): SQVTM, ANQGSEA. J gave up 7 bases and V 0 bases, and 7 bases lay outside the gene matches. CDR3 size: 15 residues. The CDR3 DNA follows: TGCAGCGTTGAAGATATGGGGACAGGGTCTAACATTCAGTACTTC. This translates into CSVEDMGTGSNIQYF.

The chain employs TRBV9 and TRBJ2-1; 7 nucleotides agree with TRBD2. Germline V lookup: CDR1 SGDLS, CDR2 YYNGEE. The CDR3 is 17 residues long. V gave up 4 bases and J gave up 4 bases; unmatched junction bases: 14. CDR3 in amino acids: CASSSRGERALYNEQFF. The DNA of the CDR3 is TGTGCCAGCAGCTCACGGGGGGAGCGGGCCCTATACAATGAGCAGTTCTTC.

V and J are TRBV5-4 and TRBJ2-7; 9 positions match TRBD1. The CDR3 has 14 residues. CDR1 SGHNT and CDR2 YYREEE come from the germline V gene (reference sequence). J was trimmed by 1 base and V by 4 bases; bases with no gene match: 3. CDR3 nucleotides: TGTGCCAGCAGCACCGGACAGGGGTCCTACGAGCAGTACTTC. Its protein product is CASSTGQGSYEQYF.

This clone was observed once. This chain links TRBV29-1 with TRBJ2-7; 9 nucleotides agree with TRBD2. J was trimmed by 0 bases and V by 3 bases; bases with no gene match: 6. Germline CDR1 and CDR2: SQVTM and ANQGSEA. The CDR3 spans 15 residues. CDR3 loop: CSVEGLAGSSYEQYF. CDR3 nucleotide sequence: TGCAGCGTTGAGGGGCTAGCGGGGAGCTCCTACGAGCAGTACTTC.

This chain uses TRBV6-2 or TRBV6-3 with TRBJ1-2; no reliable D call. From germline, CDR1 is MNHEY and CDR2 SVGEGT. The CDR3 has 14 amino acids. Trimming shortened V by 5 bases and J by 6 bases, and 16 bases separated the two germline ends. Written as DNA, the CDR3 is TGTGCCAGCAGTGTTAATCAGGCTTTGGATGGCTACACCTTC. Residues: CASSVNQALDGYTF.

The chain uses TRBV6-6 and TRBJ1-1; 7 bases line up with TRBD1. The junction had 4 bases not matched to a gene; V was cut back by 5 bases and J by 1 base. Germline assignment: CDR1 MNHNY and CDR2 SVGAGI (reference sequence). This CDR3 contains 14 residues. The CDR3 DNA follows: TGTGCCAGCAGTATGGGACAGCAGAACACTGAAGCTTTCTTT. It translates to CASSMGQQNTEAFF.